These 10 T cell receptor beta chains originate from one sample sequenced in a study of shared clonotypes between healthy human individuals. Clones were sequenced by immunoSEQ multiplex PCR, and TCRdb holds only the in-frame ones, with some missing. The repertoire holds some 1 million clones, with more than 60% as singletons. The sample consisted of memory CD4+ T cells sorted from blood. Subset of the sample: CD45RA-negative fraction. All receptors derive from a man between 18 and 35 years old in good health.

This clone has a count of ten or more. The chain uses TRBV6-1 and TRBJ1-2, with D uncertain. Germline assignment: CDR1 MNHNS and CDR2 SASEGT. The CDR3 covers 13 residues. V was clipped by 2 bases and J by 8 bases, with 12 bases between them. The CDR3 nucleotides read TGTGCCAGCAGTGAAAAGGGAAAAGGGGGCTACACCTTC. It is translated as CASSEKGKGGYTF.

The chain employs TRBV7-2 and TRBJ2-5; 13 bases agree with TRBD2. Trimming removed 5 bases from V and 4 bases from J; junction bases left unmatched: 10. The CDR3 is 17 amino acids. Germline-derived CDR1 and CDR2 are SGHTA and FQGNSA. The CDR3 nucleotides read TGTGCCAGCAGCAGACCCACTAGCGGGAGGGGGAGAGAGACCCAGTACTTC. Amino acids: CASSRPTSGRGRETQYF.

The gene calls are TRBV6-1 and TRBJ1-2; no reliable D call. Germline values: CDR1 MNHNS, CDR2 SASEGT. The V end lost 10 bases, the J end lost 6 bases, and 24 bases lay between the germline ends. The CDR3 loop spans 15 amino acids. In DNA, the CDR3 is TGTGCCATCCTCCTTAACATTGGCTATAAGGATGGCTACACCTTC. Protein: CAILLNIGYKDGYTF.

The rearrangement links TRBV5-1 to TRBJ2-3, with D tentatively TRBD2 (5 bases). V lost 7 bases and J lost 5, with 14 bases in between. Germline loops: CDR1 SGHRS, CDR2 YFSETQ. This CDR3 is built from 13 residues. The CDR3 loop reads CASRPRGLDTQYF. The CDR3 DNA reads as TGCGCCAGCCGGCCTCGAGGGTTAGATACGCAGTATTTT.

This sequence joins TRBV27 and TRBJ1-5; no firm D call. There are 14 residues in the CDR3. Germline CDR1 is MNHEY and CDR2 is SMNVEV (reference sequence). V shed 3 bases and J shed 0 bases, with 6 bases lying between them. CDR3 amino acids: CASSLINSNQPQHF. CDR3 in DNA: TGTGCCAGCAGTTTGATCAATAGCAATCAGCCCCAGCATTTT.

At least ten counts were recorded for this clone. The chain links TRBV2 to TRBJ1-1, with D unresolved. Trimming left V 4 bases short and J 4 bases short, with 10 bases between. This CDR3 is built from 13 residues. Germline V CDR1 and CDR2: SNHLY, FYNNEI. The DNA of the CDR3 is TGTGCCAGCAGTGCCGGGCTCGGCACTGAAGCTTTCTTT. Translation gives CASSAGLGTEAFF.

This rearrangement joins TRBV20-1 to TRBJ2-1; D is unclear. The CDR3 consists of 11 residues. The V and J ends lost 6 bases and 3 bases respectively, with 6 bases between them. The germline V gene has CDR1 DFQATT and CDR2 SNEGSKA (reference sequence). CDR3 in DNA: TGCAGTGCCCCGTACTACAATGAGCAGTTCTTC. It encodes CSAPYYNEQFF.

With respect to this clone: A far more abundant clone sits one base away, making this likely a read error. The J gene is TRBJ2-7, the V gene TRBV30; TRBD1 matches 9 bases. CDR1 and CDR2 from the germline V gene are GTSNPN and SVGIG (reference sequence). The CDR3 has 12 residues. The CDR3 spells CVWNRGLYEQYF. The CDR3 coding sequence is TGTGTCTGGAACAGGGGGCTGTACGAGCAGTACTTC. The full variable domain, rest sourced from reference TRBV30 and TRBJ2-7, is SQTIHQWPATLVQPVGSPLSLECTVEGTSNPNLYWYRQAAGRGLQLLFYSVGIGQISSEVPQNLSASRPQDRQFILSSKKLLLSDSGFYLCVWNRGLYEQYFGPGTRLTVT.

The chain recombines TRBV11-3 with TRBJ2-7, with D possibly matching TRBD1 (6 bases). V shed 5 bases and J shed 0 bases, with 11 bases lying between them. The CDR3 has 14 amino acids. CDR1 SGHNT and CDR2 YENEEA come from the germline V gene. CDR3 sequence (DNA): TGTGCCAGCAGCCCCGGACAGAGCTCCTACGAGCAGTACTTC. The encoded protein is CASSPGQSSYEQYF.

This chain uses TRBV2 with TRBJ2-7; 7 nucleotides agree with TRBD1. Germline CDR1 is SNHLY and CDR2 is FYNNEI. This CDR3 region has 12 residues. V gave up 7 bases and J gave up 8 bases; unmatched junction bases: 8. The CDR3 protein is CASTNWDSQQYF. CDR3 in DNA: TGTGCCAGCACTAATTGGGACAGCCAGCAGTACTTC.